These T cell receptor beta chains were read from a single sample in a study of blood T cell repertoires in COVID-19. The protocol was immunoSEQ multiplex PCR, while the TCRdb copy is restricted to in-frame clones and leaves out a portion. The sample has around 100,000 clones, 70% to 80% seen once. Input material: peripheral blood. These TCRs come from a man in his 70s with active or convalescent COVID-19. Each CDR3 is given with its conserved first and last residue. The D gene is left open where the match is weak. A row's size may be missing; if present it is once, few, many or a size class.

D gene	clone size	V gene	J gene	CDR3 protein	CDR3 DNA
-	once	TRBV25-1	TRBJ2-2	CATGREIGELFF	TGTGCCACGGGTCGGGAGATCGGGGAGCTGTTTTTT
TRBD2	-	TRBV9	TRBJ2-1	CASSPQGLARSSYNEQFF	TGTGCCAGCAGCCCCCAGGGACTAGCGAGGAGCTCCTACAATGAGCAGTTCTTC
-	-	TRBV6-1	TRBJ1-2	CASSERGEYGYTF	TGTGCCAGCAGTGAGCGGGGAGAGTATGGCTACACCTTC
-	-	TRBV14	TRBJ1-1	CASSQSVGALNTEAFF	TGTGCCAGCAGCCAGTCAGTAGGGGCCTTGAACACTGAAGCTTTCTTT
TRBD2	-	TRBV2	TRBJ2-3	CASSAIASGFVDTQYF	TGTGCCAGCAGTGCGATAGCTAGCGGTTTCGTAGATACGCAGTATTTT
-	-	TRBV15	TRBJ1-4	CATSRDSGEFNEKLFF	TGTGCCACCAGCAGAGATTCGGGAGAGTTTAATGAAAAACTGTTTTTT
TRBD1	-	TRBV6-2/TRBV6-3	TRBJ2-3	CASSMDRGLWRPSTDTQYF	TGTGCCAGCAGTATGGACAGGGGGCTTTGGCGGCCTAGCACAGATACGCAGTATTTT
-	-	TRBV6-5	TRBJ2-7	CASSSVSVGYEQYF	TGTGCCAGCAGTTCCGTAAGCGTCGGTTACGAGCAGTACTTC
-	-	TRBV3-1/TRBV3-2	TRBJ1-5	CASSPLGQPQHF	TGTGCCAGCAGCCCCCTAGGTCAGCCCCAGCATTTT
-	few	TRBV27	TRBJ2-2	CAARGATGELFF	TGTGCGGCGCGGGGTGCCACCGGGGAGCTGTTTTTT
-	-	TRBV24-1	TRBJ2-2	CATSRSSSQTGELFF	TGTGCCACCAGTCGGAGCTCTAGTCAAACCGGGGAGCTGTTTTTT
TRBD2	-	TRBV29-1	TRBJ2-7	CSVEEGGLAGDYEQYF	TGCAGCGTTGAAGAAGGGGGACTAGCGGGGGACTACGAGCAGTACTTC
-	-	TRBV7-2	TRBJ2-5	CASSLSRVETQYF	TGTGCCAGCAGCTTGAGCAGGGTTGAGACCCAGTACTTC
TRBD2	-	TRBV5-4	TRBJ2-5	CASSAGGAGETQYF	TGTGCCAGCAGCGCGGGGGGGGCAGGAGAGACCCAGTACTTC
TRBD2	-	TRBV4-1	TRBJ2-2	CASSRSLADTGELFF	TGCGCCAGCAGCCGCAGTCTAGCGGACACCGGGGAGCTGTTTTTT
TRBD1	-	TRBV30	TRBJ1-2	CAWSVLQGFAYGYTF	TGTGCCTGGAGTGTACTACAGGGGTTCGCCTATGGCTACACCTTC
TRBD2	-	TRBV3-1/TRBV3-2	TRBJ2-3	CASSQALGTSGGARADTQYF	TGTGCCAGCAGCCAGGCCCTAGGGACTAGCGGGGGGGCGAGGGCAGATACGCAGTATTTT
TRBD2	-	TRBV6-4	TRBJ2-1	CASSGLAGPVGEQFF	TGTGCCAGCAGTGGGCTAGCGGGGCCTGTGGGAGAGCAGTTCTTC
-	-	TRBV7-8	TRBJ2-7	CASSLASASDSYEQYF	TGTGCCAGCAGCTTAGCGTCTGCTAGCGACTCCTACGAGCAGTACTTC
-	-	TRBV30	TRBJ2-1	CAWSVAGGQPYNEQFF	TGTGCCTGGAGTGTAGCCGGGGGGCAGCCCTACAATGAGCAGTTCTTC
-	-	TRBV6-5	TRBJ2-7	CASSYRGKYEQYF	TGTGCCAGCAGTTACAGGGGGAAATACGAGCAGTACTTC
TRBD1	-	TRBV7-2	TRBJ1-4	CASSLRQGVEKLFF	TGTGCCAGCAGCTTAAGGCAGGGGGTCGAAAAACTGTTTTTT
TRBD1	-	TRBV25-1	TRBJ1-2	CASRDREGGYTF	TGTGCCAGCAGGGACAGGGAAGGTGGCTACACCTTC
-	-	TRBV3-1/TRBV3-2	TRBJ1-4	CASGSSTRKLFF	TGTGCCAGCGGTTCCAGCACTAGAAAACTGTTTTTT